This T cell receptor beta chain stems from a study of blood T cell repertoires in COVID-19. Study in general: Acute and convalescent COVID-19 specimens originated in the United States, Italy and Spain. PBMCs, B-cell-depleted T cells, or T cells were the source of the cDNA or gDNA that made up the material.

Germline lookup yields CDR1 SNHLY and CDR2 FYNNEI. The V end lost 1 base, the J end lost 4 bases, and 10 bases lay between the germline ends. This CDR3 comprises 14 residues. In the original analysis: Nucleated cell counts were estimated from reference gene primer amplification. Clones were read by immunoSEQ multiplex PCR, and TCRdb kept only the in-frame ones, dropping some. The V and J calls and clone size were taken over from that table, and D and trimming were inferred from the DNA. The sample gives about 100,000 clones, 84% of which show up once; around 10% is in the top ten. This receptor was taken from a man aged 40-49 years with active or convalescent COVID-19. Input material: peripheral blood. The J gene is TRBJ1-1, the V gene TRBV2; D unclear. The CDR3 spells CASSEELAGTEAFF. CDR3 bases: TGTGCCAGCAGTGAAGAATTGGCAGGCACTGAAGCTTTCTTT. Filled out from reference TRBV2 and TRBJ1-1, the complete variable domain reads EPEVTQTPSHQVTQMGQEVILRCVPISNHLYFYWYRQILGQKVEFLVSFYNNEISEKSEIFDDQFSVERPDGSNFTLKIRSTKLEDSAMYFCASSEELAGTEAFFGQGTRLTVV.